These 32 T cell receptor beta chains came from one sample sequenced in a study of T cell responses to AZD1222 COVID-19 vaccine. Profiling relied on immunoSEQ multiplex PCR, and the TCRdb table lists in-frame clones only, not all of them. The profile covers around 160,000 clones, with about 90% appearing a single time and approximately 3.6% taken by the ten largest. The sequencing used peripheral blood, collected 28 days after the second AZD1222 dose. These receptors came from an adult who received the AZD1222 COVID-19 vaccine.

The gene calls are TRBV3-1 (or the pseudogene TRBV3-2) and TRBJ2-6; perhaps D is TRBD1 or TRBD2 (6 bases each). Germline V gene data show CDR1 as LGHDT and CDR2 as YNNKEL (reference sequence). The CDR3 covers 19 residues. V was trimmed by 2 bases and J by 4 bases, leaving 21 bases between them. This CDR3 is CASSQRVGDMGGGANVLTF. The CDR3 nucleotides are TGTGCCAGCAGCCAAAGGGTCGGGGACATGGGAGGAGGGGCCAACGTCCTGACTTTC.

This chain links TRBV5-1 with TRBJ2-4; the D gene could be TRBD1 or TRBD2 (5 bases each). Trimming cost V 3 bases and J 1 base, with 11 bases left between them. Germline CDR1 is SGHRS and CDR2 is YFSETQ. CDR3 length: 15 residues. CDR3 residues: CASSSIRDAKNIQYF. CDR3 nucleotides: TGCGCCAGCAGCTCAATCCGGGACGCCAAAAACATTCAGTACTTC.

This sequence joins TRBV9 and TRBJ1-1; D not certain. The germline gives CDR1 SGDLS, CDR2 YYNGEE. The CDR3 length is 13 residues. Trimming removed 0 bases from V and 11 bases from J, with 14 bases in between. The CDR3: CASSVGEYRGAFF. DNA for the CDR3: TGTGCCAGCAGCGTAGGGGAATACCGAGGGGCTTTCTTT.

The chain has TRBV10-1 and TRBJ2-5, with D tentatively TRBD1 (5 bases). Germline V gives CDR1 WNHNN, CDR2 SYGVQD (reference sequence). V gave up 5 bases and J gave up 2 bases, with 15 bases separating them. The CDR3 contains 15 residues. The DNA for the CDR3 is TGCGCCAGCAGTCAACCTGGGGCCTTACAAGAGACCCAGTACTTC. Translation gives CASSQPGALQETQYF.

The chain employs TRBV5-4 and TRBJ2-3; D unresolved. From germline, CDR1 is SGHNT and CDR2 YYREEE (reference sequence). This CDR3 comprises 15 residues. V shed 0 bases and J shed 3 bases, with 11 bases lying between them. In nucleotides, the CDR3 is TGTGCCAGCAGCTTGGATTCCGGGTTTACAGATACGCAGTATTTT. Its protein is CASSLDSGFTDTQYF.

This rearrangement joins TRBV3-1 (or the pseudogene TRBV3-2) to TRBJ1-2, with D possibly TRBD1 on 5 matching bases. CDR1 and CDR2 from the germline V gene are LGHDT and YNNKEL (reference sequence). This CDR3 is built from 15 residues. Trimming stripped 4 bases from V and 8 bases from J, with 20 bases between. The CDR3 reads CASSLRGDGSSGYTF. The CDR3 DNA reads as TGTGCCAGCAGCCTAAGGGGCGACGGTTCATCAGGCTACACCTTC.

CDR3 DNA: TGTGCCAGCAGCTTGGGGCCCTCGTTGCGTGCGGGAGAGACCCAGTACTTC. Translating gives CASSLGPSLRAGETQYF. The chain is built from TRBV5-6 and TRBJ2-5; D perhaps matches TRBD2 (5 bases). From germline, CDR1 is SGHDT and CDR2 YYEEEE. The germline V and J ends were trimmed by 0 bases and 4 bases, with 19 bases remaining between them. This CDR3 comprises 17 residues.

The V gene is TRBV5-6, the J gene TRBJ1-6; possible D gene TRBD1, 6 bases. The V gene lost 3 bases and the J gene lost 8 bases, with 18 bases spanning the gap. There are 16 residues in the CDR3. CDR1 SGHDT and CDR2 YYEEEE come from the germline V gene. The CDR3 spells CASSSLVQGEDSPLHF. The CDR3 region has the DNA TGTGCCAGCAGCTCGTTAGTACAGGGCGAGGATTCACCCCTCCACTTT.

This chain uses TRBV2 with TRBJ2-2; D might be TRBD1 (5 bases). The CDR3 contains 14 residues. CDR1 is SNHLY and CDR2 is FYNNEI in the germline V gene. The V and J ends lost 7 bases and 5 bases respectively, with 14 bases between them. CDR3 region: CASKGLVRTGELFF. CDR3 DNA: TGTGCCAGCAAGGGGCTAGTCCGGACCGGGGAGCTGTTTTTT.

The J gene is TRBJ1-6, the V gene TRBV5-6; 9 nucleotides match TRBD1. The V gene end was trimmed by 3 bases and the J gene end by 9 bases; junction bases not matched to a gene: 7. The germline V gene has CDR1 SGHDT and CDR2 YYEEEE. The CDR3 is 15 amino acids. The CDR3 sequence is CASSWTGTGSSPLHF. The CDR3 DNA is TGTGCCAGCAGCTGGACCGGGACAGGGAGTTCACCCCTCCACTTT.

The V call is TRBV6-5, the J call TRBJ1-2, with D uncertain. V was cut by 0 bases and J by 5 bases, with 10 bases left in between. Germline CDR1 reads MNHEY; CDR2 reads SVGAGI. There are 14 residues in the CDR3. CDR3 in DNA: TGTGCCAGCAGTTACTCAGTAGGGCGATATGGCTACACCTTC. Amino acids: CASSYSVGRYGYTF.

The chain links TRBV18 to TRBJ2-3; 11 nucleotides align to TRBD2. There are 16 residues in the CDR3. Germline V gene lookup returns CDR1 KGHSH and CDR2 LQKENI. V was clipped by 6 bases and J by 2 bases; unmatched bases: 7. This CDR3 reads CASSPSSGGLTDTQYF. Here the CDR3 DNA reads TGTGCCAGCTCTCCTTCTAGCGGGGGGCTCACAGATACGCAGTATTTT.

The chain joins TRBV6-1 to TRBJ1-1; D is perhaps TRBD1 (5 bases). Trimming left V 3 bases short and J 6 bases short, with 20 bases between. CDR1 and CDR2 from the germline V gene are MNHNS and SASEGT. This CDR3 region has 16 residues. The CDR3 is CASSDIFGGRFPEAFF. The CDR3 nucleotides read TGTGCCAGCAGTGATATTTTTGGGGGTAGGTTCCCTGAAGCTTTCTTT.

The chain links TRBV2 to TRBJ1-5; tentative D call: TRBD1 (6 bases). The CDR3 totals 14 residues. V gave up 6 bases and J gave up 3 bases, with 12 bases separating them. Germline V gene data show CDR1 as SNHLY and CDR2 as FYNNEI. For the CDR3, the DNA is TGTGCCAGCAGCGCCTGGACAGACAATCAGCCCCAGCATTTT. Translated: CASSAWTDNQPQHF.

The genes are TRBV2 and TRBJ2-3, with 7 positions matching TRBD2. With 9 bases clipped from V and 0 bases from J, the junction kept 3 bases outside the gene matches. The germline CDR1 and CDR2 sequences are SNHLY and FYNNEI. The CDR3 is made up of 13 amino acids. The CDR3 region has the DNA TGTGCCAGACGGGGGGAAAGCACAGATACGCAGTATTTT. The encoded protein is CARRGESTDTQYF.

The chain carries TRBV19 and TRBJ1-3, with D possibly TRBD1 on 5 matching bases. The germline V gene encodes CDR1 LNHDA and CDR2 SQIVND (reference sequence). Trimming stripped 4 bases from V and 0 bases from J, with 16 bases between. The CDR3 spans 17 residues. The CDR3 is CASSTLRTWGSGNTIYF. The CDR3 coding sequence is TGTGCCAGTAGTACCCTCCGGACATGGGGCTCTGGAAACACCATATATTTT. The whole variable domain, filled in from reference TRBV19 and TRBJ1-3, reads DGGITQSPKYLFRKEGQNVTLSCEQNLNHDAMYWYRQDPGQGLRLIYYSQIVNDFQKGDIAEGYSVSREKKESFPLTVTSAQKNPTAFYLCASSTLRTWGSGNTIYFGEGSWLTVV.

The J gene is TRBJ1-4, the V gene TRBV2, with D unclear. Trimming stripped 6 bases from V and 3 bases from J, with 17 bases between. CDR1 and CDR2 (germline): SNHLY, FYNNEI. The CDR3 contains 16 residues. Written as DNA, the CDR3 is TGTGCCAGCAGGCCCACTTACCAGAGTTCTAATGAAAAACTGTTTTTT. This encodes CASRPTYQSSNEKLFF. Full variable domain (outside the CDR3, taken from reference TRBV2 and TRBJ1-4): EPEVTQTPSHQVTQMGQEVILRCVPISNHLYFYWYRQILGQKVEFLVSFYNNEISEKSEIFDDQFSVERPDGSNFTLKIRSTKLEDSAMYFCASRPTYQSSNEKLFFGSGTQLSVL.

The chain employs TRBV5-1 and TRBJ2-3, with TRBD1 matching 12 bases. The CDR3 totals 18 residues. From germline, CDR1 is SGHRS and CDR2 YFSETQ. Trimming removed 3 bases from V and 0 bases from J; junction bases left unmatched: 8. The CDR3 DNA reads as TGCGCCAGCAGCTCGGGACAGGGGGCGCCCTTTAGCACAGATACGCAGTATTTT. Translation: CASSSGQGAPFSTDTQYF.

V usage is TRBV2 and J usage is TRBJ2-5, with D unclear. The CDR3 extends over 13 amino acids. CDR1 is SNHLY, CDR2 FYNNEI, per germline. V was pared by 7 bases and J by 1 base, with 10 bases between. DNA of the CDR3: TGTGCCAGCATCGCTGAGACCCAAGAGACCCAGTACTTC. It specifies CASIAETQETQYF. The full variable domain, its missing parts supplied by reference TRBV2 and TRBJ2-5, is EPEVTQTPSHQVTQMGQEVILRCVPISNHLYFYWYRQILGQKVEFLVSFYNNEISEKSEIFDDQFSVERPDGSNFTLKIRSTKLEDSAMYFCASIAETQETQYFGPGTRLLVL.

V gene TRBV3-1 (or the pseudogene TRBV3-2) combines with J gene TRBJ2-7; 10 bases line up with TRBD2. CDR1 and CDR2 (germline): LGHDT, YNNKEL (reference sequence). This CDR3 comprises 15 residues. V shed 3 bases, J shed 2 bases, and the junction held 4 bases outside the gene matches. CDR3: CASSQRTSGTYEQYF. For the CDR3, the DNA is TGTGCCAGCAGCCAGCGGACTAGCGGAACCTACGAGCAGTACTTC.

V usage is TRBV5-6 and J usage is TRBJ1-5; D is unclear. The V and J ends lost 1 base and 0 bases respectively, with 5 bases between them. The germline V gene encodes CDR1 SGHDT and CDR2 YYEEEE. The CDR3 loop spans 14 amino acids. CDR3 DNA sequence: TGTGCCAGCAGCTTGTGGTATAGCAATCAGCCCCAGCATTTT. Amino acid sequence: CASSLWYSNQPQHF. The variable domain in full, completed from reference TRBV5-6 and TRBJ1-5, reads DAGVTQSPTHLIKTRGQQVTLRCSPKSGHDTVSWYQQALGQGPQFIFQYYEEEERQRGNFPDRFSGHQFPNYSSELNVNALLLGDSALYLCASSLWYSNQPQHFGDGTRLSIL.

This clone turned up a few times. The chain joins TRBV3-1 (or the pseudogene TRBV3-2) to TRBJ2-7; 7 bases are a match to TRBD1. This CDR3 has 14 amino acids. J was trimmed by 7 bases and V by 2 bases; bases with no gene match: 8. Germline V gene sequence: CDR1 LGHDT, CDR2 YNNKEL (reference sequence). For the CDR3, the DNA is TGTGCCAGCAGCCAATCCGACAGGGCGGGTGAGCAGTACTTC. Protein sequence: CASSQSDRAGEQYF.

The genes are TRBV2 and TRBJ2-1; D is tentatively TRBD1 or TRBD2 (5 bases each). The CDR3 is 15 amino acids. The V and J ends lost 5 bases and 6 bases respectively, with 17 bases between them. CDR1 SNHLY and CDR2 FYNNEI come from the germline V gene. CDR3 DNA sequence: TGTGCCAGCAGTTCGGGACGCCAAAGGCTCAATGAGCAGTTCTTC. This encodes CASSSGRQRLNEQFF.

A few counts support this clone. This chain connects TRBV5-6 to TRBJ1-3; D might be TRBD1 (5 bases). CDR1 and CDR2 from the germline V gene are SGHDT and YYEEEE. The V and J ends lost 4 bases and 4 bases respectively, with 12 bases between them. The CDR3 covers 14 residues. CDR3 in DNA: TGTGCCAGCAGCAGCAGGGTGGGCGGAAACACCATATATTTT. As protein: CASSSRVGGNTIYF.

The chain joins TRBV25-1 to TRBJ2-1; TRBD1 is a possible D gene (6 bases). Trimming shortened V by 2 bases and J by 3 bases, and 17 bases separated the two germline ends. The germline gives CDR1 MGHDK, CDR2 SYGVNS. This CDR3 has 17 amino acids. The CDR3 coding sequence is TGTGCCAGCAGTGAAGTAGGGGGTGGGGGCCTCTACAATGAGCAGTTCTTC. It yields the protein CASSEVGGGGLYNEQFF.

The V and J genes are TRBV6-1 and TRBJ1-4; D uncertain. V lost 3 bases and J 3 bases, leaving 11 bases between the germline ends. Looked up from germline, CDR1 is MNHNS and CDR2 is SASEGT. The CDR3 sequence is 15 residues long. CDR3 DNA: TGTGCCAGCAGTGAGTTCAGAGCGCCTAATGAAAAACTGTTTTTT. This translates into CASSEFRAPNEKLFF.

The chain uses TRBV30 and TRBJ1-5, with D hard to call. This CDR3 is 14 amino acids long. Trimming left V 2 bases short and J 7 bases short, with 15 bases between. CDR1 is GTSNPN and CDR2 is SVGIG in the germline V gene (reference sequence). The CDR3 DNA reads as TGTGCCTGGAGTCCAGCGATCCAGGAACAGCCCCAGCATTTT. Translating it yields CAWSPAIQEQPQHF.

CDR3 in amino acids: CASSVVAGGADTQYF. CDR3 in DNA: TGTGCCAGCAGCGTAGTGGCGGGAGGGGCAGATACGCAGTATTTT. V is TRBV9 and J is TRBJ2-3, with TRBD2 identical over 9 bases. With V trimmed by 0 bases and J by 4 bases, 3 bases remained unmatched. CDR1 and CDR2 from the germline V gene are SGDLS and YYNGEE. CDR3 length: 15 residues.

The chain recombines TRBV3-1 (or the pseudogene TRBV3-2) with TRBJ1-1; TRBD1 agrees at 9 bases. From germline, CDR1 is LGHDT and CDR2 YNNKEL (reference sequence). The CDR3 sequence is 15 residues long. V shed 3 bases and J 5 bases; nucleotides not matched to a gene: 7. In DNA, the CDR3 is TGTGCCAGCAGCCAGGACAGGGGATCTAGGACTGAAGCTTTCTTT. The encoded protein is CASSQDRGSRTEAFF.

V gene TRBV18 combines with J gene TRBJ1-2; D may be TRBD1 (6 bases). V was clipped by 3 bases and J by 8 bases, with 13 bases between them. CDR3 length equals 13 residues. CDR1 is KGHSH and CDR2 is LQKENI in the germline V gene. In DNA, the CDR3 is TGTGCCAGCTCACCTGGGGGGGGCCGGGGCTACACCTTC. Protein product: CASSPGGGRGYTF. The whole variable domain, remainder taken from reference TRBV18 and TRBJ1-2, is NAGVMQNPRHLVRRRGQEARLRCSPMKGHSHVYWYRQLPEEGLKFMVYLQKENIIDESGMPKERFSAEFPKEGPSILRIQQVVRGDSAAYFCASSPGGGRGYTFGSGTRLTVV.

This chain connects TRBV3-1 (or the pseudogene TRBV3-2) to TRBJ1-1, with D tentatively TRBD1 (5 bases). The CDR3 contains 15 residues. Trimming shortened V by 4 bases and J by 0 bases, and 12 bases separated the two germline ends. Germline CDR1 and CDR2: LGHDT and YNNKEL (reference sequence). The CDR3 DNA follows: TGTGCCAGCAGCCCCTACGGGGCAATGAACACTGAAGCTTTCTTT. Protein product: CASSPYGAMNTEAFF.

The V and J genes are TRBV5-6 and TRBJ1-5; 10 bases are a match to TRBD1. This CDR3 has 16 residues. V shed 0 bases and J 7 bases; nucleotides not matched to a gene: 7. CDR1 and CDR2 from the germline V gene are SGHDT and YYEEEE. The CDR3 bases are TGTGCCAGCAGCTTGGCCGCAGGACAGGGGGTGCAGCCCCAGCATTTT. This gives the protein CASSLAAGQGVQPQHF.